The 31 T cell receptor beta chains presented below share a single source sample, sequenced in a study of CD8+ T cells in alopecia areata. cDNA prepared by RNA extraction and subsequent reverse transcription served as the template for sequencing. TCRdb's copy holds only in-frame clones and misses some; the assay was immunoSEQ multiplex PCR. Of 85,000 to 110,000 clones listed, around 50% are singletons. Sequencing used CD4+ T cells sorted from blood. The receptors were sampled from a human donor in good health.

The chain carries TRBV25-1 and TRBJ2-7; a possible D gene is TRBD1 (5 bases). The CDR3 runs 14 residues. V was pared by 6 bases and J by 2 bases, with 14 bases between. Germline V gives CDR1 MGHDK, CDR2 SYGVNS. This CDR3 reads CASSRDSRTYEQYF. CDR3 coding DNA: TGTGCCAGCAGCCGAGACAGTAGAACCTACGAGCAGTACTTC.

This clone showed up just a few times. This chain joins TRBV5-4 and TRBJ1-4; D not certain. Germline assignment: CDR1 SGHNT and CDR2 YYREEE (reference sequence). CDR3 length equals 12 residues. Trimming stripped 10 bases from V and 11 bases from J, with 18 bases between. CDR3 sequence reads: CAWAGSERKLFF. Written as DNA, the CDR3 is TGTGCCTGGGCGGGGAGTGAGAGGAAACTGTTTTTT. Full variable domain (missing parts from reference TRBV5-4 and TRBJ1-4): ETGVTQSPTHLIKTRGQQVTLRCSSQSGHNTVSWYQQALGQGPQFIFQYYREEENGRGNFPPRFSGLQFPNYSSELNVNALELDDSALYLCAWAGSERKLFFGSGTQLSVL.

The chain's CDR3 is CSGKGTGVNTEAFF. The CDR3 DNA reads TGCAGCGGCAAAGGGACAGGGGTGAACACTGAAGCTTTCTTT. V and J are TRBV29-1 and TRBJ1-1, with TRBD1 matching over 10 bases. The CDR3 is made up of 14 amino acids. Losses at the gene ends were 7 bases for V and 0 bases for J; bases not matched to a gene: 5. CDR1 is SQVTM, CDR2 ANQGSEA, per germline.

The rearrangement links TRBV29-1 to TRBJ1-1, with no clear D. Trimming took 1 base from V and 8 from J, leaving 8 bases between them. The CDR3 sequence is 11 residues long. Germline CDR1 is SQVTM and CDR2 is ANQGSEA. CDR3 nucleotides: TGCAGCGTTGAAGTGGTCAGGGAAGCTTTCTTT. Translated, it gives CSVEVVREAFF.

The V and J genes are TRBV6-5 and TRBJ1-1; maybe TRBD1 (5 bases). CDR3 length: 14 amino acids. CDR1 MNHEY and CDR2 SVGAGI come from the germline V gene. Trimming took off 6 bases at V and 5 bases at J, with 16 bases between the two ends. The CDR3 sequence: CASSPDPWGTEAFF. Written as DNA, the CDR3 is TGTGCCAGCAGCCCCGACCCTTGGGGGACTGAAGCTTTCTTT.

The rearrangement joins TRBV9 to TRBJ2-3, with 10 nucleotides matching TRBD1. V lost 3 bases, J lost 1 base, and 11 bases stayed unmatched. Germline assignment: CDR1 SGDLS and CDR2 YYNGEE. The CDR3 has 18 amino acids. Here the CDR3 DNA reads TGTGCCAGCAGCGGCCGGGACAGGGGCCCTCAGGGCACAGATACGCAGTATTTT. It is translated as CASSGRDRGPQGTDTQYF. The full variable domain, its missing parts supplied by reference TRBV9 and TRBJ2-3, is DSGVTQTPKHLITATGQRVTLRCSPRSGDLSVYWYQQSLDQGLQFLIQYYNGEERAKGNILERFSAQQFPDLHSELNLSSLELGDSALYFCASSGRDRGPQGTDTQYFGPGTRLTVL.

The chain is built from TRBV25-1 and TRBJ2-7, with D possibly matching TRBD1 (5 bases). V lost 8 bases, J lost 2 bases, and 10 bases lay in between. The CDR3 contains 12 residues. Looked up from germline, CDR1 is MGHDK and CDR2 is SYGVNS. The CDR3 sequence is CASRSDTYEQYF. The CDR3 DNA reads as TGTGCCAGCCGTTCGGACACCTACGAGCAGTACTTC.

CDR3 sequence reads: CASRTGGDQSSGANVLTF. DNA of the CDR3: TGTGCCAGTCGGACAGGGGGCGACCAGAGCTCTGGGGCCAACGTCCTGACTTTC. This chain uses TRBV7-9 with TRBJ2-6; 11 nucleotides match TRBD1. CDR1 and CDR2 (germline): SEHNR, FQNEAQ (reference sequence). The CDR3 covers 18 residues. V was clipped by 9 bases and J by 0 bases; unmatched bases: 10.

The chain carries TRBV11-2 and TRBJ1-1; D might be TRBD1 (5 bases). The CDR3 is made up of 14 amino acids. Germline V lookup: CDR1 SGHAT, CDR2 FQNNGV. Trimming shortened V by 3 bases and J by 3 bases, and 11 bases separated the two germline ends. The CDR3 DNA reads TGTGCCAGCAGCTTTAGTCAGGGAGACACTGAAGCTTTCTTT. It is translated as CASSFSQGDTEAFF. The full variable domain, in which reference TRBV11-2 and TRBJ1-1 provide the parts outside the CDR3, is EAGVAQSPRYKIIEKRQSVAFWCNPISGHATLYWYQQILGQGPKLLIQFQNNGVVDDSQLPKDRFSAERLKGVDSTLKIQPAKLEDSAVYLCASSFSQGDTEAFFGQGTRLTVV.

The rearrangement uses TRBV5-4 and TRBJ2-5; TRBD1 agrees at 8 bases. V shed 0 bases, J shed 2 bases, and the junction held 6 bases outside the gene matches. The V gene's germline CDR1 is SGHNT and CDR2 YYREEE (reference sequence). The CDR3 is 16 residues long. The CDR3 nucleotides are TGTGCCAGCAGCTTGGCCCAGGGGGCGCGACAAGAGACCCAGTACTTC. Protein product: CASSLAQGARQETQYF.

In nucleotides, the CDR3 is TGTGCCAGCAGCTTATCGTGGGCCATGGGGGACGAGCAGTACTTC. Amino acid sequence: CASSLSWAMGDEQYF. The chain couples TRBV7-9 to TRBJ2-5; D tentatively fits TRBD1 or TRBD2 (5 bases each). With the DNA end fitting TRBJ2-7 better, the J assignment may be wrong. Germline V gene data show CDR1 as SEHNR and CDR2 as FQNEAQ (reference sequence). The length of the CDR3 is 15 residues.

This clone was counted only a few times. The chain carries TRBV11-2 and TRBJ2-5, with TRBD1 identical over 7 bases. The CDR3 runs to 15 residues. Germline V gene lookup returns CDR1 SGHAT and CDR2 FQNNGV. The ends lost 3 bases at V and 2 bases at J; junction bases unmatched: 6. In nucleotides, the CDR3 is TGTGCCAGCAGCTTGAACAGGGGCCATCAAGAGACCCAGTACTTC. Amino acid sequence: CASSLNRGHQETQYF. The whole variable domain, remainder taken from reference TRBV11-2 and TRBJ2-5, is EAGVAQSPRYKIIEKRQSVAFWCNPISGHATLYWYQQILGQGPKLLIQFQNNGVVDDSQLPKDRFSAERLKGVDSTLKIQPAKLEDSAVYLCASSLNRGHQETQYFGPGTRLLVL.

A remark on this clone: The junction departs from germline at one end; a sequencing error may be responsible. The chain combines TRBV7-7 with TRBJ2-5; maybe TRBD2 (6 bases). The CDR3 is 15 amino acids. Germline CDR1 is SSHAT and CDR2 is FNYEAQ (reference sequence). CDR3 nucleotides: TGTGCTAGCAGCTTGGAGACTAGTTCACGAGAGACCCAGTACTTC. It codes for CASSLETSSRETQYF.

This clone was counted a few times. This chain uses TRBV19 with TRBJ2-5; D might be TRBD1 (6 bases). Deletions cut 10 bases from V and 2 bases from J, with 20 bases between. Germline lookup yields CDR1 LNHDA and CDR2 SQIVND (reference sequence). The CDR3 length is 15 residues. The CDR3 spells CATTPPGHRQETQYF. DNA of the CDR3: TGTGCCACCACACCTCCGGGACATAGGCAAGAGACCCAGTACTTC.

The rearrangement joins TRBV2 to TRBJ1-5; the D gene is possibly TRBD1 (6 bases). CDR1 is SNHLY and CDR2 is FYNNEI in the germline V gene. Deletions cut 7 bases from V and 2 bases from J, with 12 bases between. This CDR3 spans 14 amino acids. CDR3 sequence: CASKRGVGNQPQHF. The CDR3 DNA follows: TGTGCCAGCAAGAGGGGGGTCGGCAATCAGCCCCAGCATTTT.

This clone has just a few counts. The rearrangement joins TRBV29-1 to TRBJ1-1; 10 nucleotides align to TRBD1. The CDR3 has 15 residues. CDR1 is SQVTM and CDR2 is ANQGSEA in the germline V gene. Unmatched junction bases numbered 4, after V lost 3 bases and J lost 0 bases. The CDR3 spells CSVDGQGGMNTEAFF. The CDR3 DNA follows: TGCAGCGTTGACGGACAGGGGGGAATGAACACTGAAGCTTTCTTT.

This rearrangement joins TRBV5-6 to TRBJ1-2; 7 bases are a match to TRBD1. V shed 1 base and J 8 bases; nucleotides not matched to a gene: 5. The CDR3 sequence is 13 residues long. Germline lookup yields CDR1 SGHDT and CDR2 YYEEEE. The CDR3 DNA is TGTGCCAGCAGCTTGAGACAGGGAGACGGCTACACCTTC. Its translation: CASSLRQGDGYTF. The complete variable domain, with remaining parts taken from reference TRBV5-6 and TRBJ1-2, reads DAGVTQSPTHLIKTRGQQVTLRCSPKSGHDTVSWYQQALGQGPQFIFQYYEEEERQRGNFPDRFSGHQFPNYSSELNVNALLLGDSALYLCASSLRQGDGYTFGSGTRLTVV.

Relative to its sample, this clone is medium-sized. The V and J genes are TRBV27 and TRBJ1-5; 7 positions agree with TRBD1. The J segment lost 5 bases and the V segment lost 7 bases, leaving 8 bases of the junction unmatched. The germline V gene has CDR1 MNHEY and CDR2 SMNVEV (reference sequence). The CDR3 runs to 14 residues. CDR3 bases: TGTGCCAGCATCGACAGGGAATTCTATCAGCCCCAGCATTTT. Translation: CASIDREFYQPQHF.

J is TRBJ2-5 and V is TRBV15; TRBD2 matches at 10 bases. Trimming took 5 bases from V and 5 from J; bases not matched to a gene: 11. The CDR3 totals 16 residues. From germline, CDR1 is LNHNV and CDR2 YYDKDF (reference sequence). CDR3 nucleotides: TGTGCCACCAGCCCTCGAGCAGCGGGGGGGCGGGAGACCCAGTACTTC. It specifies CATSPRAAGGRETQYF.

The V and J genes are TRBV29-1 and TRBJ1-2; 7 bases agree with TRBD1. After removal of 1 base from V and 6 bases from J, the junction contained 5 bases not matched to a gene. Germline V gene lookup returns CDR1 SQVTM and CDR2 ANQGSEA. The CDR3 sequence is 13 residues long. In DNA form, the CDR3 reads TGCAGCGTTGAAGTGGGCAGGGGGGATGGCTACACCTTC. Amino acids: CSVEVGRGDGYTF.

J is TRBJ2-1 and V is TRBV5-4; TRBD1 matches 10 bases. CDR1 and CDR2 (germline): SGHNT, YYREEE (reference sequence). CDR3 length: 15 residues. J lost 2 bases, V lost 4 bases, and 3 bases had no gene match. CDR3 in amino acids: CASSTGTGAYNEQFF. Here the CDR3 DNA reads TGTGCCAGCAGCACCGGGACAGGGGCCTACAATGAGCAGTTCTTC.

The V gene is TRBV5-1, the J gene TRBJ2-5; no reliable D call. The CDR3 has 12 residues. V lost 7 bases and J 5 bases, leaving 12 bases between the germline ends. Germline CDR1 SGHRS, CDR2 YFSETQ. The CDR3 here is CASALFEETQYF. The CDR3 DNA reads TGCGCCAGCGCCCTGTTCGAGGAGACCCAGTACTTC.

This clone came up a few times. One junction end disagrees with the germline gene, perhaps due to a read error. V usage is TRBV27 and J usage is TRBJ2-3, with a possible D match to TRBD1 (6 bases). The CDR3 consists of 10 residues. Per the germline V gene, CDR1 is MNHEY and CDR2 is SMNVEV (reference sequence). CDR3 sequence (DNA): TGTGCCAGCAGGGGCTACAGGGTTTTTTTT. Its translation is CASRGYRVFF.

The rearrangement joins TRBV10-3 to TRBJ1-5; D possibly corresponds to TRBD1 (6 bases). The germline V and J ends were trimmed by 6 bases and 6 bases, with 12 bases remaining between them. CDR3 length: 13 residues. CDR1 and CDR2 from the germline V gene are ENHRY and SYGVKD. The CDR3 loop reads CAISRGEAQPQHF. The CDR3 region has the DNA TGTGCCATCAGCAGGGGAGAGGCTCAGCCCCAGCATTTT.

V usage is TRBV29-1 and J usage is TRBJ2-3; possible D gene TRBD1, 5 bases. V dropped 2 bases and J dropped 2 bases, with 8 bases sitting between them. The CDR3 loop spans 13 amino acids. Per germline, CDR1 SQVTM and CDR2 ANQGSEA. Here the CDR3 DNA reads TGCAGCGTTGAAAGGGGTGCCACAGATACGCAGTATTTT. It encodes CSVERGATDTQYF.

The V call is TRBV7-2, the J call TRBJ2-5; D remains unclear. V was shortened by 4 bases and J by 4 bases, with 16 bases between the two germline ends. Germline values: CDR1 SGHTA, CDR2 FQGNSA. The CDR3 extends over 15 amino acids. The DNA of the CDR3 is TGTGCCAGCAGCTCCTCGGGTCCTCGGGCAGAGACCCAGTACTTC. Amino acids: CASSSSGPRAETQYF.

The chain uses TRBV5-1 and TRBJ1-1, with a tentative D call TRBD1 (5 bases). Germline lookup yields CDR1 SGHRS and CDR2 YFSETQ. This CDR3 comprises 14 residues. Trimming pared 2 bases from V and 0 bases from J, leaving 8 bases between. The CDR3 loop reads CASSFDSMNTEAFF. The CDR3 DNA is TGCGCCAGCAGCTTTGACAGTATGAACACTGAAGCTTTCTTT.

This chain connects TRBV25-1 to TRBJ2-3; 7 nucleotides align to TRBD1. This CDR3 has 16 residues. Trimming removed 7 bases from V and 0 bases from J; junction bases left unmatched: 10. Germline lookup yields CDR1 MGHDK and CDR2 SYGVNS. This CDR3 reads CASTERGTASTDTQYF. Written as DNA, the CDR3 is TGTGCCAGCACCGAAAGGGGGACAGCTAGCACAGATACGCAGTATTTT.

V usage is TRBV6-5 and J usage is TRBJ1-6; weak D call: TRBD1 (6 bases). Germline loops: CDR1 MNHEY, CDR2 SVGAGI. V was clipped by 4 bases and J by 9 bases, with 13 bases between them. The CDR3 sequence is 14 residues long. CDR3 loop: CASSSTGMGSPLHF. CDR3 nucleotide sequence: TGTGCCAGCAGTTCCACAGGGATGGGTTCACCCCTCCACTTT.

The CDR3 here is CAWSVRQGQTDTIYF. The DNA of the CDR3 is TGTGCCTGGAGTGTACGACAGGGCCAAACCGACACCATATATTTT. The J gene is TRBJ1-3, the V gene TRBV30, with 7 bases fitting TRBD1. Germline V gives CDR1 GTSNPN, CDR2 SVGIG (reference sequence). V was pared by 0 bases and J by 8 bases, with 10 bases of the junction left unmatched. CDR3 length: 15 amino acids.

This rearrangement joins TRBV29-1 to TRBJ1-6; 9 bases are shared with TRBD1. V gave up 5 bases and J gave up 7 bases; unmatched junction bases: 9. Germline V gives CDR1 SQVTM, CDR2 ANQGSEA. This CDR3 is 15 amino acids long. The CDR3 here is CSVLFGTGKNSPLHF. The CDR3 DNA sequence: TGCAGCGTTCTATTCGGGACAGGGAAAAATTCACCCCTCCACTTT.